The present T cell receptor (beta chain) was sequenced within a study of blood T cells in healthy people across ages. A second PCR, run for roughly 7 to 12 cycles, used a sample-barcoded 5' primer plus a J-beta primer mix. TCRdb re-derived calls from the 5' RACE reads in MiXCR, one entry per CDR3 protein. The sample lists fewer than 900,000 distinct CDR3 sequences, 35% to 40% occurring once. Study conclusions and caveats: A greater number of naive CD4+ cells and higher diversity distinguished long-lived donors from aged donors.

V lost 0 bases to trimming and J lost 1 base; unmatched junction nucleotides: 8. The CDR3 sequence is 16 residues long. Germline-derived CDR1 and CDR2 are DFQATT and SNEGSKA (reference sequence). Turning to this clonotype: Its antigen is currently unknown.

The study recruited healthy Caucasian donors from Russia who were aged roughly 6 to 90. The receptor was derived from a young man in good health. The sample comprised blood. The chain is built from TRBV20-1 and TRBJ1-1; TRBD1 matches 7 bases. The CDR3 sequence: CSARDIRRGGNTEAFF. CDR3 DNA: TGCAGTGCTAGAGATATACGCAGGGGGGGGAACACTGAAGCTTTCTTT.